These 27 T cell receptor beta chains were all obtained from the same sample, sequenced in a study of shared clonotypes between healthy human individuals (dated by TCRdb to 2018 to 2020). The receptor library was made with the immunoSEQ multiplex PCR assay. Entries here come from immuneACCESS through TCRdb and include only in-frame sequences with V and J called. Some clones fail to appear in such tables; in the studies checked, an unresolved V gene covers under half of the shortfall, and the cause of the remainder is unknown. In all, the sample holds around 2.3 million clones, and 90% to 96% of those were seen once. Together, the top ten hold 0.1% to 0.15% of the sample. The sequenced material came from naive CD4+ T cells sorted from blood. The cell subset or site tag for this specimen amounts to: CD45RA+ positively selected. The receptor set was obtained from a man younger than 35 in good health.

The chain joins TRBV28 to TRBJ2-6, with 8 bases lining up with TRBD1. This CDR3 spans 14 amino acids. Germline V CDR1 and CDR2: MDHEN, SYDVKM. J was trimmed by 6 bases and V by 7 bases; bases with no gene match: 5. The CDR3 DNA follows: TGTGCCAGCACTCGGACAGGGCTGGCCAACGTCCTGACTTTC. Its protein is CASTRTGLANVLTF.

The chain links TRBV7-2 to TRBJ2-5, with a tentative D call TRBD1 (6 bases). This CDR3 is built from 14 residues. V was trimmed by 1 base and J by 2 bases, leaving 8 bases between them. Germline V CDR1 and CDR2: SGHTA, FQGNSA. In DNA, the CDR3 is TGTGCCAGCAGCTTAGTGGGACAACAAGAGACCCAGTACTTC. Translated: CASSLVGQQETQYF.

The chain carries TRBV27 and TRBJ1-1, with D unclear. CDR3 length: 15 amino acids. Between the trimmed V and J ends, which lost 6 bases and 0 bases, there was a span of 14 bases. Germline-derived CDR1 and CDR2 are MNHEY and SMNVEV (reference sequence). Here the CDR3 reads CASSPTGRMNTEAFF. CDR3 DNA: TGTGCCAGCAGCCCGACGGGCAGAATGAACACTGAAGCTTTCTTT.

Note on this clone: The same CDR3 is also encoded by other DNA sequences in this sample. V is TRBV5-1 and J is TRBJ1-4; D remains unclear. Between the trimmed V and J ends, which lost 2 bases and 0 bases, there was a span of 5 bases. The CDR3 runs 14 residues. Germline V lookup: CDR1 SGHRS, CDR2 YFSETQ. The CDR3 protein is CASSLVATNEKLFF. The CDR3 DNA reads TGCGCCAGCAGCTTAGTTGCAACTAATGAAAAACTGTTTTTT.

V is TRBV19 and J is TRBJ1-1, with TRBD1 identical over 7 bases. V trimming: 7 bases; J trimming: 0 bases; junction bases outside the gene matches: 5. CDR3 size: 14 residues. CDR1 and CDR2 from the germline V gene are LNHDA and SQIVND (reference sequence). CDR3 in DNA: TGTGCCAGTACCCGGGACAGCCTGAACACTGAAGCTTTCTTT. Translation gives CASTRDSLNTEAFF.

The chain has TRBV7-2 and TRBJ2-2, with TRBD2 matching 9 bases. Per the germline V gene, CDR1 is SGHTA and CDR2 is FQGNSA. With V trimmed by 0 bases and J by 4 bases, 9 bases remained unmatched. The CDR3 runs 18 residues. CDR3 DNA: TGTGCCAGCAGCTTAGCGTCCGGTGCGGGAGGGACCACCGGGGAGCTGTTTTTT. It is translated as CASSLASGAGGTTGELFF.

V gene TRBV7-9 combines with J gene TRBJ1-5; 12 nucleotides agree with TRBD1. There are 15 residues in the CDR3. CDR1 is SEHNR, CDR2 FQNEAQ, per germline (reference sequence). V trimming: 1 base; J trimming: 9 bases; junction bases outside the gene matches: 4. The CDR3 reads CASSLEGTGGVPQHF. CDR3 sequence (DNA): TGTGCCAGCAGCTTAGAAGGGACAGGGGGCGTGCCCCAGCATTTT.

The gene calls are TRBV5-1 and TRBJ1-2; D might be TRBD1 (6 bases). CDR3 length equals 15 residues. V was shortened by 1 base and J by 4 bases, with 14 bases between the two germline ends. Germline loops: CDR1 SGHRS, CDR2 YFSETQ. CDR3 coding DNA: TGCGCCAGCAGCTTGCCCACCAGGGGTGGCTATGGCTACACCTTC. The encoded protein is CASSLPTRGGYGYTF.

V gene TRBV6-6 combines with J gene TRBJ2-1, with D tentatively TRBD1 (5 bases). Germline V CDR1 and CDR2: MNHNY, SVGAGI (reference sequence). The CDR3 has 14 amino acids. Trimming took off 7 bases at V and 0 bases at J, with 10 bases between the two ends. This chain's CDR3 is CASNTGTSYNEQFF. The CDR3 DNA follows: TGTGCCAGCAATACAGGTACCTCCTACAATGAGCAGTTCTTC.

This sequence joins TRBV18 and TRBJ2-3, with 10 positions matching TRBD2. This CDR3 spans 15 amino acids. V lost 5 bases to trimming and J lost 2 bases; unmatched junction nucleotides: 4. Germline CDR1 KGHSH, CDR2 LQKENI. CDR3 DNA sequence: TGTGCCAGCTCAAACCTAGCGGGGGTCACAGATACGCAGTATTTT. Amino acid sequence: CASSNLAGVTDTQYF.

This rearrangement joins TRBV5-1 to TRBJ2-3, with 8 positions matching TRBD2. With V trimmed by 1 base and J by 5 bases, 6 bases remained unmatched. This CDR3 has 15 amino acids. Germline V gene data show CDR1 as SGHRS and CDR2 as YFSETQ. For the CDR3, the DNA is TGCGCCAGCAGCTTGAGAGCGGGAGTGGGAGATACGCAGTATTTT. Its protein is CASSLRAGVGDTQYF.

This clone was seen a single time. CDR3 loop: CASMAGGPRTGELFF. As DNA, the CDR3 is TGTGCCAGCATGGCGGGGGGGCCGCGGACCGGGGAGCTGTTTTTT. The V and J genes are TRBV25-1 and TRBJ2-2; TRBD2 aligns across 9 bases. CDR1 and CDR2 (germline): MGHDK, SYGVNS. This CDR3 is 15 amino acids long. Germline trimming cut 7 bases from V and 5 bases from J; bases unmatched to any gene: 8.

This chain's CDR3 is CASGTGQGQETQYF. CDR3 sequence (DNA): TGTGCCAGTGGAACGGGACAGGGGCAAGAGACCCAGTACTTC. The chain combines TRBV9 with TRBJ2-5; TRBD1 agrees at 10 bases. Germline CDR1 is SGDLS and CDR2 is YYNGEE. The CDR3 has 14 amino acids. J was trimmed by 2 bases and V by 8 bases; bases with no gene match: 6.

This chain joins TRBV9 and TRBJ2-7; TRBD2 might be the D (6 bases). CDR3 length equals 17 residues. V dropped 0 bases and J dropped 2 bases, with 18 bases sitting between them. Germline values: CDR1 SGDLS, CDR2 YYNGEE. The CDR3 DNA sequence: TGTGCCAGCAGCGTAGGATATGCGGGGCCAGTTCCCTACGAGCAGTACTTC. Translation: CASSVGYAGPVPYEQYF.

This clone showed up just once. At the DNA level, this CDR3 is encoded by other sequences in the same sample as well. This chain uses TRBV5-1 with TRBJ1-1, with D uncertain. V gave up 1 base and J gave up 4 bases, with 8 bases separating them. Germline CDR1 reads SGHRS; CDR2 reads YFSETQ. The CDR3 spans 13 residues. CDR3 loop: CASSLTGFTEAFF. CDR3 in DNA: TGCGCCAGCAGCTTGACCGGGTTCACTGAAGCTTTCTTT.

The rearrangement links TRBV10-3 to TRBJ2-1, with TRBD1 matching 10 bases. This CDR3 spans 13 amino acids. The junction had 5 bases not matched to a gene; V was cut back by 7 bases and J by 8 bases. In germline, CDR1 is ENHRY, CDR2 SYGVKD. CDR3 sequence (DNA): TGTGCCATCACTTTGGACAGGGGGGATGAGCAGTTCTTC. It yields the protein CAITLDRGDEQFF.

The chain recombines TRBV7-9 with TRBJ1-3; a weak D match, TRBD1 (6 bases). The CDR3 is 14 residues long. CDR1 SEHNR and CDR2 FQNEAQ come from the germline V gene (reference sequence). The germline V and J ends were trimmed by 7 bases and 2 bases, with 12 bases remaining between them. The CDR3 sequence is CASTQGGTGNTIYF. The CDR3 nucleotides read TGTGCCAGCACCCAAGGGGGGACTGGAAACACCATATATTTT.

V gene TRBV6-1 combines with J gene TRBJ1-4; TRBD1 might be the D (6 bases). V lost 10 bases and J 13 bases, leaving 28 bases between the germline ends. Germline lookup yields CDR1 MNHNS and CDR2 SASEGT. The CDR3 spans 15 residues. CDR3 coding DNA: TGTGCCACCCTCCCCCGACCAGGGGACCCTCGTGGACTGTTTTTT. This translates into CATLPRPGDPRGLFF.

In the case of this clone: The same CDR3 can be traced to other DNA sequences in this sample. The gene calls are TRBV7-9 and TRBJ1-1; weak D call: TRBD1 (5 bases). Germline V gives CDR1 SEHNR, CDR2 FQNEAQ (reference sequence). V shed 1 base and J shed 5 bases, with 14 bases lying between them. CDR3 size: 15 residues. As DNA, the CDR3 is TGTGCCAGCAGCTTAGTAGGGACGGGGGGAACTGAAGCTTTCTTT. It yields the protein CASSLVGTGGTEAFF. Looking up the rest from reference TRBV7-9 and TRBJ1-1 gives the full variable domain: DTGVSQNPRHKITKRGQNVTFRCDPISEHNRLYWYRQTLGQGPEFLTYFQNEAQLEKSRLLSDRFSAERPKGSFSTLEIQRTEQGDSAMYLCASSLVGTGGTEAFFGQGTRLTVV.

The gene calls are TRBV6-5 and TRBJ2-7; the D gene is possibly TRBD1 (6 bases). V was shortened by 6 bases and J by 4 bases, with 13 bases between the two germline ends. This CDR3 has 13 residues. Looked up from germline, CDR1 is MNHEY and CDR2 is SVGAGI. The CDR3 DNA reads TGTGCCAGCAGCCTAGCCACAGGGTACGAGCAGTACTTC. Protein sequence: CASSLATGYEQYF.

As for this clone: Distinct nucleotide sequences in the sample also encode this CDR3. The chain uses TRBV5-1 and TRBJ2-4, with no clear D. The CDR3 length is 15 residues. CDR1 is SGHRS and CDR2 is YFSETQ in the germline V gene. V lost 0 bases to trimming and J lost 0 bases, with 7 bases between them. The CDR3, as DNA: TGCGCCAGCAGCTTGGAAAGTCCAGCCAAAAACATTCAGTACTTC. Protein sequence: CASSLESPAKNIQYF. Complete variable domain (other parts from reference TRBV5-1 and TRBJ2-4): KAGVTQTPRYLIKTRGQQVTLSCSPISGHRSVSWYQQTPGQGLQFLFEYFSETQRNKGNFPGRFSGRQFSNSRSEMNVSTLELGDSALYLCASSLESPAKNIQYFGAGTRLSVL.

The chain joins TRBV7-2 to TRBJ2-2; the D gene is possibly TRBD2 (6 bases). This CDR3 has 13 residues. Germline CDR1 is SGHTA and CDR2 is FQGNSA. V gave up 10 bases and J gave up 0 bases, with 9 bases separating them. The CDR3 region has the DNA TGTGCCACGCGGGGACCGAACACCGGGGAGCTGTTTTTT. It yields the protein CATRGPNTGELFF.

V is TRBV5-1 and J is TRBJ1-1; tentatively, D is TRBD1 (6 bases). CDR1 and CDR2 (germline): SGHRS, YFSETQ. The CDR3 runs to 15 residues. V lost 4 bases and J lost 4, with 17 bases in between. DNA of the CDR3: TGCGCCAGCAGCGATCGGACAGCTCTAGGCACTGAAGCTTTCTTT. Translating it yields CASSDRTALGTEAFF.

This clone was detected only once. V and J are TRBV12-1 and TRBJ2-3; TRBD2, as called in the table, went unchecked against the DNA. TRBV12-1 corresponds to a pseudogene. The CDR3 extends over 17 amino acids. The CDR3 DNA follows: TGTGCCAGCAGCCCTATCCTAGCGAACACTGCCACAGATACGCAGTATTTT. Its translation: CASSPILANTATDTQYF.

The gene calls are TRBV7-2 and TRBJ2-3; 9 nucleotides line up with TRBD2. Germline trimming cut 1 base from V and 1 base from J; bases unmatched to any gene: 0. Per germline, CDR1 SGHTA and CDR2 FQGNSA. CDR3 length: 15 amino acids. CDR3 sequence (DNA): TGTGCCAGCAGCTTAGGGACTAGCGGCACAGATACGCAGTATTTT. This translates into CASSLGTSGTDTQYF. Together with reference TRBV7-2 and TRBJ2-3, the CDR3 gives the full variable domain: GAGVSQSPSNKVTEKGKDVELRCDPISGHTALYWYRQSLGQGLEFLIYFQGNSAPDKSGLPSDRFSAERTGGSVSTLTIQRTQQEDSAVYLCASSLGTSGTDTQYFGPGTRLTVL.

The chain combines TRBV18 with TRBJ2-5, with 10 bases that match TRBD1. Losses at the gene ends were 2 bases for V and 0 bases for J; bases not matched to a gene: 9. The CDR3 length is 18 residues. CDR1 and CDR2 from the germline V gene are KGHSH and LQKENI. The DNA of the CDR3 is TGTGCCAGCTCACCAATCCCCGCGACAGGGGGCTACCAAGAGACCCAGTACTTC. Encoded protein: CASSPIPATGGYQETQYF. Filled out from reference TRBV18 and TRBJ2-5, the complete variable domain reads NAGVMQNPRHLVRRRGQEARLRCSPMKGHSHVYWYRQLPEEGLKFMVYLQKENIIDESGMPKERFSAEFPKEGPSILRIQQVVRGDSAAYFCASSPIPATGGYQETQYFGPGTRLLVL.

CDR3 coding DNA: TGTGCCAGTACCCATAACCGGGGGTTCACTGAAGCTTTCTTT. Translated: CASTHNRGFTEAFF. V gene TRBV19 combines with J gene TRBJ1-1; possible D gene TRBD1, 5 bases. CDR3 length: 14 residues. V gave up 7 bases and J gave up 4 bases, with 16 bases separating them. CDR1 and CDR2 from the germline V gene are LNHDA and SQIVND (reference sequence).